This TCR beta chain is from a study of T cell changes during pregnancy in multiple sclerosis. Assay used: immunoSEQ multiplex PCR; TCRdb lists only in-frame clones, some missing. The repertoire holds approximately 37,000 clones, with roughly 89% as singletons. The CDR3 is made up of 18 amino acids. This TCR came from a female donor with multiple sclerosis, enrolled in a pregnancy study. The V call is TRBV21-1, the J call TRBJ1-1; the table's TRBD1 call for D was not verified on the DNA. TRBV21-1 is a recognized pseudogene. This material consisted of CD4+ T cells from peripheral blood mononuclear cells, taken in the first trimester of pregnancy. The CDR3 DNA reads as TGTGCCAGCAGCGACGAGCGAACCGGGACAGGGGAATTGACTGAAGCTTTCTTT. Its protein product is CASSDERTGTGELTEAFF.